These T cell receptor beta chains were read from a single sample in a study of T cell responses to AZD1222 COVID-19 vaccine. The method was immunoSEQ multiplex PCR; TCRdb's version includes in-frame clones alone and lacks a portion of them. In the table there are roughly 200,000 clones, 90% to 95% of which are singletons. This specimen was peripheral blood, taken 28 days after the second dose of the MenACWY control vaccine. All receptors come from an adult who received the MenACWY meningococcal vaccine as a control. The CDR3 runs from the conserved cysteine through the conserved F or W. A D gene is named only where the DNA matches it firmly. Clone size is given for some rows only: seen once, a few or many times, or a class if the clone is expanded.

J gene	D gene	V gene	CDR3 length	clone size	CDR3 protein	CDR3 DNA
TRBJ1-6	-	TRBV18	16	-	CASSLNSGQNNSPLHF	TGTGCCAGCTCACTCAACTCCGGTCAGAATAATTCACCCCTCCACTTT
TRBJ1-1	-	TRBV5-6	13	-	CASSFGSDTEAFF	TGTGCCAGCAGCTTCGGGAGCGACACTGAAGCTTTCTTT
TRBJ2-1	TRBD1	TRBV5-5	17	-	CASSQPGGQGAGNEQFF	TGTGCCAGCAGCCAACCAGGCGGACAGGGGGCAGGGAATGAGCAGTTCTTC
TRBJ1-1	TRBD1	TRBV10-3	17	-	CAIRGRQGEGMNTEAFF	TGTGCCATCAGGGGGAGACAGGGAGAGGGGATGAACACTGAAGCTTTCTTT
TRBJ2-2	-	TRBV10-3	11	-	CAIRNFGELFF	TGTGCCATCCGGAATTTCGGGGAGCTGTTTTTT
TRBJ1-5	-	TRBV4-2	16	-	CASSQELSGSNQPQHF	TGTGCCAGCAGCCAAGAACTTTCCGGTAGCAATCAGCCCCAGCATTTT
TRBJ1-4	-	TRBV19	16	-	CASSTQGGTTNEKLFF	TGTGCCAGTAGTACTCAGGGCGGAACAACTAATGAAAAACTGTTTTTT
TRBJ1-2	-	TRBV5-1	12	-	CASSLASDGYTF	TGCGCCAGCAGCTTGGCCTCAGATGGCTACACCTTC
TRBJ2-7	-	TRBV6-5	14	-	CASSPGRISYEQYF	TGTGCCAGCAGCCCGGGACGAATTTCCTACGAGCAGTACTTC
TRBJ1-1	-	TRBV12-3/TRBV12-4	12	once	CASSSGNTEAFF	TGTGCCAGCAGTTCTGGGAACACTGAAGCTTTCTTT
TRBJ1-1	-	TRBV29-1	12	-	CSVGRPNTEAFF	TGCAGCGTTGGGCGCCCGAACACTGAAGCTTTCTTT
TRBJ2-7	TRBD1	TRBV18	14	once	CASSPWDRSYEQYF	TGTGCCAGCTCACCATGGGACAGATCCTACGAGCAGTACTTC
TRBJ2-3	TRBD1	TRBV7-8	16	-	CASSLSARGSTDTQYF	TGTGCCAGCAGCCTTAGTGCCAGGGGGAGCACAGATACGCAGTATTTT
TRBJ1-6	-	TRBV7-2	15	-	CASSLGTGINSPLHF	TGTGCCAGCAGCTTAGGAACAGGGATCAATTCACCCCTCCACTTT